This T cell receptor beta chain is from a study of blood T cell repertoires in COVID-19. The germline V gene encodes CDR1 SGHDT and CDR2 YYEEEE. The CDR3 sequence is 15 residues long. V lost 3 bases and J lost 4; bases outside the gene matches: 5. In the authors' methods: Reference gene primer amplification yielded estimated nucleated cell counts. Libraries were prepared by immunoSEQ multiplex PCR; TCRdb keeps only in-frame clonotypes and omits some of them. V, J and clone size were drawn from that table, and D and trimming were deduced from the DNA. The sample lists 200,000 to 250,000 clones; roughly 90% were seen once.

The TCR sequence derives from a woman aged 40 to 49 with acute or convalescent COVID-19. The rearrangement joins TRBV5-6 to TRBJ1-1, with 11 bases matching TRBD1. Input material: peripheral blood. CDR3 region: CASSSFGTGGTEAFF. CDR3 nucleotide sequence: TGTGCCAGCAGCTCCTTCGGGACAGGGGGCACTGAAGCTTTCTTT.